A single sample is the source of the 27 T cell receptor beta chains below, sequenced in a study of post-analysis software for immune sequencing data. Broader study findings: Patients showed TRBV5-6, TRBV5-1 and TRBV20-1 among roughly 5 TRBV segments more frequent than in controls.

Carried by the TCR beta cDNA libraries were unique molecular identifiers. TCRdb ran MiXCR on the PCR reads and lists one entry per CDR3 protein. In the table there are hundreds of thousands of distinct CDR3 sequences, roughly 58% of which are singletons. Their antigens are not known. The sequencing input was blood. These receptors came from a girl under 18 with multiple sclerosis.

V and J are TRBV7-9 and TRBJ2-1, with D possibly being TRBD2 (6 bases). Germline CDR1 and CDR2: SEHNR and FQNEAQ (reference sequence). Trimming took 3 bases from V and 8 from J, leaving 14 bases between them. This CDR3 comprises 14 residues. This CDR3 is CASSFGGAGDEQFF. For the CDR3, the DNA is TGTGCCAGCAGCTTTGGGGGAGCGGGCGATGAGCAGTTCTTC.

The chain has TRBV29-1 and TRBJ1-2, with 7 bases aligning to TRBD1. The germline V gene has CDR1 SQVTM and CDR2 ANQGSEA. V lost 5 bases and J lost 4; bases outside the gene matches: 7. This CDR3 comprises 13 residues. The CDR3 DNA sequence: TGCAGCGTTAAAACCGGGACAGTCTATGGCTACACCTTC. Its translation is CSVKTGTVYGYTF.

The chain joins TRBV29-1 to TRBJ2-7; maybe TRBD1 (5 bases). The germline V gene has CDR1 SQVTM and CDR2 ANQGSEA. V was clipped by 2 bases and J by 2 bases, with 13 bases between them. This CDR3 has 14 amino acids. CDR3 nucleotide sequence: TGCAGCGTTGAAAACAGGTTACGGCCCTACGAGCAGTACTTC. The encoded protein is CSVENRLRPYEQYF.

The chain recombines TRBV5-6 with TRBJ2-6; 9 bases align to TRBD1. The CDR3 contains 17 residues. CDR1 is SGHDT and CDR2 is YYEEEE in the germline V gene. Unmatched junction bases numbered 6, after V lost 5 bases and J lost 0 bases. CDR3 sequence reads: CASRGTGLNSGANVLTF. The DNA of the CDR3 is TGTGCCAGCAGGGGGACAGGGCTCAACTCTGGGGCCAACGTCCTGACTTTC.

The rearrangement links TRBV29-1 to TRBJ2-3; no reliable D call. Germline V CDR1 and CDR2: SQVTM, ANQGSEA. V lost 0 bases, J lost 5 bases, and 9 bases lay in between. This CDR3 contains 13 residues. CDR3: CSVEDRSKDTQYF. CDR3 nucleotides: TGCAGCGTTGAAGATCGAAGTAAAGATACGCAGTATTTT.

This chain uses TRBV11-2 with TRBJ2-7; TRBD1 matches 8 bases. In germline, CDR1 is SGHAT, CDR2 FQNNGV. Losses at the gene ends were 1 base for V and 7 bases for J; bases not matched to a gene: 9. CDR3 length: 15 amino acids. CDR3 nucleotides: TGTGCCAGCAGCTTAGGGAGCACAGGGGGAGGTGAGCAGTACTTC. Amino acids: CASSLGSTGGGEQYF.

This clonotype was found a few times. The genes are TRBV5-1 and TRBJ2-5, with D possibly being TRBD2 (7 bases). Trimming shortened V by 4 bases and J by 2 bases, and 12 bases separated the two germline ends. The CDR3 length is 14 residues. Per germline, CDR1 SGHRS and CDR2 YFSETQ. This chain's CDR3 is CASSPAGTQETQYF. CDR3 sequence (DNA): TGCGCCAGCAGCCCAGCGGGGACACAAGAGACCCAGTACTTC.

In nucleotides, the CDR3 is TGCAGCGTTGAGAGTCTGGAGGGTGGGGAGACCCAGTACTTC. It encodes CSVESLEGGETQYF. V usage is TRBV29-1 and J usage is TRBJ2-5; D is perhaps TRBD2 (6 bases). V was trimmed by 3 bases and J by 5 bases, leaving 16 bases between them. The CDR3 extends over 14 amino acids. Germline V CDR1 and CDR2: SQVTM, ANQGSEA.

This clonotype was detected only a few times. The rearrangement joins TRBV5-1 to TRBJ2-7; 10 nucleotides line up with TRBD1. The germline V gene encodes CDR1 SGHRS and CDR2 YFSETQ. The V gene end was trimmed by 3 bases and the J gene end by 7 bases; junction bases not matched to a gene: 1. The CDR3 is 12 amino acids. This CDR3 is CASSWTGGEQYF. In DNA, the CDR3 is TGCGCCAGCAGCTGGACAGGGGGGGAGCAGTACTTC.

V is TRBV20-1 and J is TRBJ2-1, with D perhaps matching TRBD1 (6 bases). In germline, CDR1 is DFQATT, CDR2 SNEGSKA (reference sequence). The CDR3 is 16 residues long. V was cut by 8 bases and J by 5 bases, with 25 bases left in between. Here the CDR3 DNA reads TGCAGTCCCTACAGTAGGGGGTCAGTCCGCCACAATGAGCAGTTCTTC. This gives the protein CSPYSRGSVRHNEQFF.

The V call is TRBV3-1, the J call TRBJ2-1; D gene uncertain. The V end was cut by 4 bases, the J end by 5 bases, with 18 bases between. This CDR3 is built from 16 residues. Germline loops: CDR1 LGHDT, CDR2 YNNKEL (reference sequence). CDR3 sequence reads: CASSLLNAPADNEQFF. For the CDR3, the DNA is TGTGCCAGCAGCCTCTTAAACGCCCCCGCCGACAATGAGCAGTTCTTC.

The chain combines TRBV12-3 or TRBV12-4 with TRBJ1-1, with a tentative D call TRBD1 (5 bases). V lost 3 bases and J lost 4, with 15 bases in between. The CDR3 has 15 residues. CDR3 sequence: CASSFPGLKSTEAFF. In DNA form, the CDR3 reads TGTGCCAGCAGTTTCCCGGGACTAAAGTCCACTGAAGCTTTCTTT.

This rearrangement joins TRBV4-2 to TRBJ1-2; possibly TRBD1 for D (6 bases). CDR3 size: 18 residues. V dropped 0 bases and J dropped 7 bases, with 24 bases sitting between them. Germline V gives CDR1 LGHNA, CDR2 YNFKEQ. Here the CDR3 reads CASSQEAEGVLWAFGYTF. The CDR3 DNA reads TGTGCCAGCAGCCAAGAGGCCGAGGGGGTCCTTTGGGCATTTGGCTACACCTTC.

V gene TRBV25-1 combines with J gene TRBJ2-3; D might be TRBD2 (6 bases). In germline, CDR1 is MGHDK, CDR2 SYGVNS. The CDR3 runs to 15 residues. With 7 bases removed from V and 6 bases from J, the gap between germline ends came to 20 bases. CDR3 region: CASTPHGTVGDTQYF. CDR3 bases: TGTGCCAGCACCCCGCATGGGACTGTTGGGGATACGCAGTATTTT.

This clonotype was seen a few times. The rearrangement joins TRBV7-9 to TRBJ1-2; TRBD1 might be the D (5 bases). The germline CDR1 and CDR2 sequences are SEHNR and FQNEAQ (reference sequence). CDR3 length equals 14 residues. V lost 2 bases to trimming and J lost 3 bases, with 10 bases between them. This CDR3 is CASSLKQGHYGYTF. CDR3 nucleotide sequence: TGTGCCAGCAGCTTAAAGCAGGGCCACTATGGCTACACCTTC.

The V call is TRBV25-1, the J call TRBJ2-1; 10 nucleotides agree with TRBD1. Germline CDR1 reads MGHDK; CDR2 reads SYGVNS. The trim removed 1 base at V and 2 bases at J, leaving 2 bases unmatched. CDR3 length: 16 amino acids. The CDR3 spells CASSEWGTGAYNEQFF. CDR3 coding DNA: TGTGCCAGCAGTGAATGGGGGACAGGGGCCTACAATGAGCAGTTCTTC.

The rearrangement links TRBV5-1 to TRBJ2-7; D remains ambiguous. The V end was cut by 0 bases, the J end by 0 bases, with 10 bases between. The CDR3 has 15 amino acids. Germline-derived CDR1 and CDR2 are SGHRS and YFSETQ. For the CDR3, the DNA is TGCGCCAGCAGCTTGGAGGATGTGCGCTCCTACGAGCAGTACTTC. It encodes CASSLEDVRSYEQYF.

At least ten counts were recorded for this clonotype. V usage is TRBV29-1 and J usage is TRBJ2-7, with D tentatively TRBD1 (5 bases). There are 11 residues in the CDR3. Trimming removed 4 bases from V and 3 bases from J, with 7 bases in between. In germline, CDR1 is SQVTM, CDR2 ANQGSEA. The CDR3 reads CSVGQNYEQYF. The DNA of the CDR3 is TGCAGCGTTGGACAGAACTACGAGCAGTACTTC.

This clonotype was found a few times. This may arise from a read error, as a much more abundant clone is one base away. V usage is TRBV5-1 and J usage is TRBJ2-3, with D possibly being TRBD1 (6 bases). Germline CDR1 SGHRS, CDR2 YFSETQ. This CDR3 is built from 14 residues. The CDR3 loop reads CASSSQGSTDTQYF. CDR3 DNA: TGTGCCAGCAGCTCACAGGGTAGCACAGATACGCAGTATTTT. The full variable domain, in which reference TRBV5-1 and TRBJ2-3 provide the parts outside the CDR3, is KAGVTQTPRYLIKTRGQQVTLSCSPISGHRSVSWYQQTPGQGLQFLFEYFSETQRNKGNFPGRFSGRQFSNSRSEMNVSTLELGDSALYLCASSSQGSTDTQYFGPGTRLTVL.

The chain couples TRBV5-1 to TRBJ2-5; 9 bases agree with TRBD2. Losses at the gene ends were 4 bases for V and 3 bases for J; bases not matched to a gene: 7. CDR3 length: 15 residues. Per the germline V gene, CDR1 is SGHRS and CDR2 is YFSETQ. CDR3 amino acids: CASSPLAGDEETQYF. CDR3 in DNA: TGCGCCAGCAGCCCGTTAGCGGGAGATGAAGAGACCCAGTACTTC.

The rearrangement uses TRBV29-1 and TRBJ2-5; 12 bases are a match to TRBD1. The CDR3 has 15 amino acids. Germline-derived CDR1 and CDR2 are SQVTM and ANQGSEA. V shed 0 bases, J shed 11 bases, and the junction held 10 bases outside the gene matches. The CDR3 loop reads CSVEDPGQGAQEQYF. For the CDR3, the DNA is TGCAGCGTTGAAGATCCGGGACAGGGGGCTCAAGAGCAGTACTTC.

V is TRBV6-5 and J is TRBJ2-1; D not resolved. V lost 6 bases, J lost 9 bases, and 21 bases lay in between. The germline V gene has CDR1 MNHEY and CDR2 SVGAGI. CDR3 length: 15 residues. CDR3 sequence (DNA): TGTGCCAGCAGCCTCTACTTGGACCACACCGGTGAGCAGTTCTTC. Translated, it gives CASSLYLDHTGEQFF.

This chain uses TRBV7-8 with TRBJ2-7; D ambiguous. CDR1 is SGHVS, CDR2 FQNEAQ, per germline. Deletions cut 6 bases from V and 1 base from J, with 10 bases between. The CDR3 runs to 13 residues. The CDR3 DNA reads TGTGCCAGCAGGGACGCGGATTCCTACGAGCAGTACTTC. Translation: CASRDADSYEQYF.

V is TRBV9 and J is TRBJ2-1; 9 nucleotides align to TRBD2. Germline CDR1 and CDR2: SGDLS and YYNGEE. The CDR3 has 16 residues. With 4 bases clipped from V and 8 bases from J, the junction kept 13 bases outside the gene matches. The CDR3 DNA reads as TGTGCCAGCAGCTTCTTTAGCGGGAGCTTCTCTCATGAGCAGTTCTTC. Translation: CASSFFSGSFSHEQFF.

The chain recombines TRBV5-1 with TRBJ1-2; D unclear. Germline V gene data show CDR1 as SGHRS and CDR2 as YFSETQ. V was clipped by 4 bases and J by 0 bases, with 19 bases between them. There are 17 residues in the CDR3. CDR3: CASSRPSDPGANYGYTF. The DNA of the CDR3 is TGCGCCAGCAGCCGCCCCTCAGATCCGGGAGCTAACTATGGCTACACCTTC.

The chain has TRBV12-3 or TRBV12-4 and TRBJ2-1; TRBD2 aligns across 9 bases. This CDR3 region has 15 residues. Trimming removed 3 bases from V and 5 bases from J; junction bases left unmatched: 5. The CDR3 region is CASSFSAGGHNEQFF. In DNA form, the CDR3 reads TGTGCCAGCAGTTTCTCAGCGGGGGGTCACAATGAGCAGTTCTTC.

This chain connects TRBV3-1 to TRBJ2-1; 11 nucleotides align to TRBD2. J was trimmed by 9 bases and V by 3 bases; bases with no gene match: 22. Germline CDR1 is LGHDT and CDR2 is YNNKEL (reference sequence). The CDR3 has 20 amino acids. CDR3 nucleotide sequence: TGTGCCAGCAGCCAGGGTTATCGACTAGCGGGGTACCACAGAGGTGTTGAGCAGTTCTTC. Translated: CASSQGYRLAGYHRGVEQFF.